Listed below are T cell receptor beta chains from one sample, sequenced in a study of naive and memory T cell subsets. MiXCR was run by TCRdb on the UMI-ligation and nested PCR reads, yielding one entry per CDR3 protein. This table holds tens of thousands of distinct CDR3 sequences, around 12% found once. The sample consisted of central memory CD4+ T cells from blood. Receptor source: a human donor in good health. Both conserved end residues are part of each CDR3. Fields, in order: CDR3 protein, J gene, V gene, CDR3 length, D gene. D genes are given only for firm matches.

CDR3 protein: CASSQVWREGAGELFF; J gene: TRBJ2-2; V gene: TRBV3-1; CDR3 length: 16; D gene: TRBD2
CDR3 protein: CASSCGEKLFF; J gene: TRBJ1-4; V gene: TRBV11-1; CDR3 length: 11; D gene: -
CDR3 protein: CASSLWREGNEQFF; J gene: TRBJ2-1; V gene: TRBV12-3/TRBV12-4; CDR3 length: 14; D gene: TRBD2
CDR3 protein: CASSQDGQNNQPQHF; J gene: TRBJ1-5; V gene: TRBV4-2; CDR3 length: 15; D gene: -
CDR3 protein: CASRKTVEKLFF; J gene: TRBJ1-4; V gene: TRBV12-3/TRBV12-4; CDR3 length: 12; D gene: -
CDR3 protein: CASGWGGGYGYTF; J gene: TRBJ1-2; V gene: TRBV5-4; CDR3 length: 13; D gene: -
CDR3 protein: CATRGSGGIQTQYF; J gene: TRBJ2-5; V gene: TRBV2; CDR3 length: 14; D gene: -
CDR3 protein: CASSLAQGRETQYF; J gene: TRBJ2-5; V gene: TRBV7-6; CDR3 length: 14; D gene: -
CDR3 protein: CASTRATNEKLFF; J gene: TRBJ1-4; V gene: TRBV6-1; CDR3 length: 13; D gene: -
CDR3 protein: CASSHPKPGYTF; J gene: TRBJ1-2; V gene: TRBV23-1; CDR3 length: 12; D gene: -
CDR3 protein: CASRRARVGTYEQYF; J gene: TRBJ2-7; V gene: TRBV6-5; CDR3 length: 15; D gene: -
CDR3 protein: CSVERQLGSGSTDTQYF; J gene: TRBJ2-3; V gene: TRBV29-1; CDR3 length: 17; D gene: -
CDR3 protein: CASSVGGGGPYTDTQYF; J gene: TRBJ2-3; V gene: TRBV12-3/TRBV12-4; CDR3 length: 17; D gene: -
CDR3 protein: CASRTSSAGELFF; J gene: TRBJ2-2; V gene: TRBV9; CDR3 length: 13; D gene: -
CDR3 protein: CASSPGTGDKGYEQYF; J gene: TRBJ2-7; V gene: TRBV5-1; CDR3 length: 16; D gene: TRBD1
CDR3 protein: CASSVVGSGNTIYF; J gene: TRBJ1-3; V gene: TRBV7-2; CDR3 length: 14; D gene: -
CDR3 protein: CASSQVWDSTDTQYF; J gene: TRBJ2-3; V gene: TRBV4-2; CDR3 length: 15; D gene: -
CDR3 protein: CSVDKVGVEQFF; J gene: TRBJ2-1; V gene: TRBV29-1; CDR3 length: 12; D gene: -
CDR3 protein: CSVAPVAGGYNEQFF; J gene: TRBJ2-1; V gene: TRBV20-1; CDR3 length: 15; D gene: TRBD2
CDR3 protein: CASSESWYEQYF; J gene: TRBJ2-7; V gene: TRBV25-1; CDR3 length: 12; D gene: -
CDR3 protein: CASSLGRTVSYEQYF; J gene: TRBJ2-7; V gene: TRBV11-1; CDR3 length: 15; D gene: -
CDR3 protein: CSARGGSGRLWDTGELFF; J gene: TRBJ2-2; V gene: TRBV20-1; CDR3 length: 18; D gene: TRBD2
CDR3 protein: CSAGISQYEQYF; J gene: TRBJ2-7; V gene: TRBV20-1; CDR3 length: 12; D gene: -
CDR3 protein: CSVAVASGRAGEQYF; J gene: TRBJ2-7; V gene: TRBV29-1; CDR3 length: 15; D gene: TRBD2
CDR3 protein: CASSPGDSTDTQYF; J gene: TRBJ2-3; V gene: TRBV5-1; CDR3 length: 14; D gene: -
CDR3 protein: CAISAGLATDTQYF; J gene: TRBJ2-3; V gene: TRBV10-3; CDR3 length: 14; D gene: -
CDR3 protein: CASSPSQRGAADTQYF; J gene: TRBJ2-3; V gene: TRBV12-3/TRBV12-4; CDR3 length: 16; D gene: -
CDR3 protein: CTSTPADTGELFF; J gene: TRBJ2-2; V gene: TRBV12-3/TRBV12-4; CDR3 length: 13; D gene: -
CDR3 protein: CSARHRSTDTQYF; J gene: TRBJ2-3; V gene: TRBV20-1; CDR3 length: 13; D gene: -
CDR3 protein: CASSYPAGGPGEQFF; J gene: TRBJ2-1; V gene: TRBV6-6; CDR3 length: 15; D gene: TRBD2
CDR3 protein: CASRTGRDTYNEQFF; J gene: TRBJ2-1; V gene: TRBV5-4; CDR3 length: 15; D gene: -
CDR3 protein: CASSSSDLGQSHGELFF; J gene: TRBJ2-2; V gene: TRBV6-6; CDR3 length: 17; D gene: -
CDR3 protein: CASSYPRGDYANTGELFF; J gene: TRBJ2-2; V gene: TRBV6-5; CDR3 length: 18; D gene: -
CDR3 protein: CASSSRTSLQYF; J gene: TRBJ2-7; V gene: TRBV11-1; CDR3 length: 12; D gene: TRBD2
CDR3 protein: CASSLLAGGQGEQYF; J gene: TRBJ2-7; V gene: TRBV28; CDR3 length: 15; D gene: TRBD2
CDR3 protein: CAIRYSLIYNEQFF; J gene: TRBJ2-1; V gene: TRBV10-3; CDR3 length: 14; D gene: -
CDR3 protein: CSANTLSGSINEQFF; J gene: TRBJ2-1; V gene: TRBV20-1; CDR3 length: 15; D gene: TRBD2
CDR3 protein: CASHRPGQTYMNTEAFF; J gene: TRBJ1-1; V gene: TRBV2; CDR3 length: 17; D gene: TRBD1
CDR3 protein: CAISPFEASSYEQYF; J gene: TRBJ2-7; V gene: TRBV10-3; CDR3 length: 15; D gene: -
CDR3 protein: CASSLSVGVTSRTQYF; J gene: TRBJ2-3; V gene: TRBV11-1; CDR3 length: 16; D gene: -
CDR3 protein: CAISDSRDSADEQYF; J gene: TRBJ2-7; V gene: TRBV10-3; CDR3 length: 15; D gene: -
CDR3 protein: CASGGTLTGEQYF; J gene: TRBJ2-7; V gene: TRBV27; CDR3 length: 13; D gene: -
CDR3 protein: CASNRGKGTDTQYF; J gene: TRBJ2-3; V gene: TRBV5-1; CDR3 length: 14; D gene: -
CDR3 protein: CASSLEADGYTF; J gene: TRBJ1-2; V gene: TRBV12-3/TRBV12-4; CDR3 length: 12; D gene: -
CDR3 protein: CASSRRSSGANVLTF; J gene: TRBJ2-6; V gene: TRBV14; CDR3 length: 15; D gene: -
CDR3 protein: CASSPQTGGAGNEKLFF; J gene: TRBJ1-4; V gene: TRBV6-6; CDR3 length: 17; D gene: TRBD1
CDR3 protein: CASSLSFVNTGELFF; J gene: TRBJ2-2; V gene: TRBV7-2; CDR3 length: 15; D gene: -
CDR3 protein: CASSLEVHANTGELFF; J gene: TRBJ2-2; V gene: TRBV11-1; CDR3 length: 16; D gene: -
CDR3 protein: CSAPKAARPGELFF; J gene: TRBJ2-2; V gene: TRBV20-1; CDR3 length: 14; D gene: -
CDR3 protein: CASSLAPGQETQYF; J gene: TRBJ2-5; V gene: TRBV7-2; CDR3 length: 14; D gene: -
CDR3 protein: CASSLSGYEQYF; J gene: TRBJ2-7; V gene: TRBV7-2; CDR3 length: 12; D gene: -
CDR3 protein: CASSQLAGGGPADTQYF; J gene: TRBJ2-3; V gene: TRBV4-2; CDR3 length: 17; D gene: TRBD2
CDR3 protein: CSVGTALQNTEAFF; J gene: TRBJ1-1; V gene: TRBV29-1; CDR3 length: 14; D gene: -
CDR3 protein: CASSSQGRAFF; J gene: TRBJ1-1; V gene: TRBV27; CDR3 length: 11; D gene: -
CDR3 protein: CAISETSDSPLHF; J gene: TRBJ1-6; V gene: TRBV10-3; CDR3 length: 13; D gene: -